The entry that follows covers one TCR beta chain sequence. What antigen it recognizes has not been identified. Base-call qualities are not available, and no considerably larger clone is one nucleotide away. Collaborating institutions collected whole blood in K2EDTA tubes following their own protocols. For TCRbeta analysis, collaborators shipped samples as frozen whole blood, isolated PBMCs, or DNA extracted from either of those sample types. These data originate in a study of blood T cell repertoires in COVID-19 (dated by TCRdb to 2020 to 2021). Notes on the research overall: Samples covering the acute and convalescent phases of COVID-19 were provided by collaborators in the United States, Italy and Spain. The samples were drawn from two sources: the first 160 participants of the ongoing ImmuneRACE study, and over 950 subjects contributed by 6 global collaborators. HLA class I and class II types, where available, came from metadata supplied by the sample provider rather than from assay-based typing. The repertoires were released in a freely available public database intended as a resource for research on the immune response to SARS-CoV-2. The dataset comprised deeply sampled blood TCRbeta repertoires from subjects exposed to, actively infected with, or recovered from COVID-19. Sample metadata almost always included a de-identified subject ID, COVID-19 status, age in years and sex. The material from the prospective study consisted of cDNA or gDNA derived from T cells, B-cell-depleted T cells, or PBMCs. General findings and caveats noted by the study authors: The amount of clinical and demographic metadata varied by source and participant and was provided uncurated.

The CDR3 runs 14 amino acids, cysteine and phenylalanine included. Only the CDR3 DNA stays, 42 bases, in frame from base 1. TCRbeta CDR3 regions were amplified from genomic DNA by means of the immunoSEQ Assay, a bias-controlled multiplex PCR. Turning to the authors' computational methods: The number of nucleated cells in each sample was estimated from the amplification of reference gene primers within the assay. To quantify the absolute abundance of each unique TCRbeta CDR3 rearrangement, sequence reads were collapsed and filtered. For each sample, productive Simpson clonality was calculated as the square root of Simpson's diversity index over productive rearrangements. TCRdb took this table from immuneACCESS and kept in-frame rearrangements with V and J called. Such tables lack part of the clones; where checked against another copy, unresolved V genes explain under half of the gap, and the rest is unexplained. V and J calls plus clone size are reproduced from that table; the DNA served to infer D and trimming. The sample records 85,000 to 120,000 clones, roughly 80% of which are singletons. Jointly, the top ten make up 14% to 15% of the sample.

The sample was peripheral blood. Rearrangement joined TRBV1 to TRBJ2-1; the D call of TRBD2 is as the table states it, not checked on the DNA. TRBV1 corresponds to a pseudogene. This receptor was obtained from a woman in her fifties or sixties with acute or convalescent COVID-19. The DNA reads as follows: TGCCGGGGACTAGCGGGGGGGCGAGTCGATGAGCAGTTCTTC. This translates into CRGLAGGRVDEQFF.